What follows are 18 T cell receptor beta chains derived from one specimen sequenced in a study of CD8+CD57+ T cells in acquired aplastic anemia. Profiles of TCR beta VDJ and CDR3 were generated from a genomic DNA template. TCRdb re-derived calls from the reads in MiXCR, one entry per CDR3 protein. The sample has over 150,000 distinct CDR3 sequences, roughly 60% seen once. Flow cytometry had shown expanded CD8+CD57+ cells in the patients chosen for sequencing. The source material was sorted CD4+, CD8+, or CD8+CD57+ T cells (not recorded which) from PBMCs. The receptors come from a human donor with aplastic anemia.

The chain combines TRBV20-1 with TRBJ2-7; 9 nucleotides agree with TRBD1. The CDR3 is made up of 15 amino acids. V trimming: 0 bases; J trimming: 2 bases; junction bases outside the gene matches: 5. Germline V gene lookup returns CDR1 DFQATT and CDR2 SNEGSKA (reference sequence). DNA for the CDR3: TGCAGTGCTAGAGATTGGAGACAGGGGGCCTACGAGCAGTACTTC. It is translated as CSARDWRQGAYEQYF.

This chain connects TRBV12-5 to TRBJ1-2; 7 positions agree with TRBD1. This CDR3 has 14 amino acids. Germline values: CDR1 LGHNT, CDR2 FRNRAP. V gave up 8 bases and J gave up 6 bases; unmatched junction bases: 12. The CDR3 coding sequence is TGTGCTAGTAAGGCGGACAGGTATCAGGATGGCTACACCTTC. Protein product: CASKADRYQDGYTF.

V and J are TRBV19 and TRBJ1-1; possibly TRBD1 for D (6 bases). V was pared by 4 bases and J by 7 bases, with 10 bases between. Germline values: CDR1 LNHDA, CDR2 SQIVND (reference sequence). There are 12 residues in the CDR3. Here the CDR3 reads CASSTGADEAFF. CDR3 bases: TGTGCCAGTAGTACAGGGGCCGATGAAGCTTTCTTT.

The V gene is TRBV15, the J gene TRBJ2-7; TRBD2 is a possible D gene (6 bases). The CDR3 contains 18 residues. CDR1 LNHNV and CDR2 YYDKDF come from the germline V gene (reference sequence). The V end lost 0 bases, the J end lost 0 bases, and 18 bases lay between the germline ends. Here the CDR3 reads CATSRDPPGRGGSYEQYF. DNA for the CDR3: TGTGCCACCAGCAGAGACCCCCCAGGGCGGGGAGGCTCCTACGAGCAGTACTTC.

This clonotype occurred a few times. This sequence joins TRBV10-1 and TRBJ2-1, with D possibly being TRBD2 (6 bases). Germline V gene data show CDR1 as WNHNN and CDR2 as SYGVQD (reference sequence). This CDR3 has 15 residues. Trimming cost V 6 bases and J 8 bases, with 20 bases left between them. CDR3 residues: CASSAGGPPRDEQFF. CDR3 DNA sequence: TGCGCCAGCAGCGCCGGGGGACCCCCTAGGGATGAGCAGTTCTTC.

In this sample, this clonotype is medium-sized. J is TRBJ1-1 and V is TRBV2, with D maybe TRBD1 (5 bases). Trimming left V 6 bases short and J 1 base short, with 18 bases between. The CDR3 has 16 residues. CDR1 is SNHLY and CDR2 is FYNNEI in the germline V gene. The CDR3 nucleotides are TGTGCCAGCAGGGAGGAGCAGGGCAGGTGGAACACTGAAGCTTTCTTT. It codes for CASREEQGRWNTEAFF.

In its sample, this clonotype was seen a few times. The V gene is TRBV6-4, the J gene TRBJ2-2; the match to TRBD1 covers 7 bases. V trimming: 0 bases; J trimming: 4 bases; junction bases outside the gene matches: 5. This CDR3 has 16 residues. Germline assignment: CDR1 MRHNA and CDR2 SNTAGT. CDR3 nucleotide sequence: TGTGCCAGCAGTGACTCGGAACCAGGGGGCACCGGGGAGCTGTTTTTT. It is translated as CASSDSEPGGTGELFF.

To note about this clonotype: One end of the junction varies from germline; a read error may be responsible. The chain is built from TRBV5-6 and TRBJ2-3; D unresolved. Germline V CDR1 and CDR2: SGHDT, YYEEEE. The CDR3 is 12 residues long. CDR3 sequence reads: CASSPGTYTQYF. The DNA of the CDR3 is TGTGCCAGCAGCCCTGGCACATATACGCAGTATTTT.

The gene calls are TRBV7-9 and TRBJ1-6; 7 bases align to TRBD1. V trimming: 1 base; J trimming: 8 bases; junction bases outside the gene matches: 5. CDR1 is SEHNR and CDR2 is FQNEAQ in the germline V gene (reference sequence). The CDR3 runs to 15 residues. CDR3 loop: CASSLGTGAHSPLHF. In nucleotides, the CDR3 is TGTGCCAGCAGCTTAGGCACAGGGGCCCATTCACCCCTCCACTTT.

CDR3 DNA sequence: TGTGCCACCCGTCCGTCGGGGTATAGCAATCAGCCCCAGCATTTT. Protein: CATRPSGYSNQPQHF. The chain is built from TRBV2 and TRBJ1-5; the D is unclear. CDR1 is SNHLY, CDR2 FYNNEI, per germline. V lost 10 bases to trimming and J lost 0 bases, with 16 bases between them. The CDR3 extends over 15 amino acids.

As for this clonotype: The junction departs from germline at one end; a sequencing error may be responsible. V gene TRBV7-2 combines with J gene TRBJ1-2; perhaps TRBD1 as D (5 bases). The CDR3 is made up of 14 amino acids. CDR1 and CDR2 from the germline V gene are SGHTA and FQGNSA. The CDR3 nucleotides are TGTGCCAGCAGCGTAGCGGGGGACGGGAATGGCTACACCTTC. Amino acids: CASSVAGDGNGYTF.

This clonotype was recorded at least ten times. The chain recombines TRBV19 with TRBJ2-1, with D possibly being TRBD2 (7 bases). V was clipped by 1 base and J by 0 bases, with 10 bases between them. This CDR3 has 16 amino acids. Germline V lookup: CDR1 LNHDA, CDR2 SQIVND (reference sequence). In DNA, the CDR3 is TGTGCCAGTAGTATAGGCGGGGGCTACTCCTACAATGAGCAGTTCTTC. This encodes CASSIGGGYSYNEQFF.

This clonotype has ten or more counts. The rearrangement links TRBV7-6 to TRBJ2-3; 11 nucleotides match TRBD2. With 1 base clipped from V and 4 bases from J, the junction kept 1 base outside the gene matches. This CDR3 spans 15 amino acids. Germline V CDR1 and CDR2: SGHVS, FNYEAQ. This CDR3 reads CASSLVAGGADTQYF. CDR3 nucleotides: TGTGCCAGCAGCTTAGTAGCGGGGGGGGCAGATACGCAGTATTTT.

The chain has TRBV9 and TRBJ1-2; tentatively, D is TRBD1 (6 bases). V lost 3 bases, J lost 2 bases, and 8 bases lay in between. CDR3 length: 13 residues. The germline CDR1 and CDR2 sequences are SGDLS and YYNGEE. The CDR3 sequence: CASSAQGNYGYTF. Here the CDR3 DNA reads TGTGCCAGCAGCGCTCAGGGGAACTATGGCTACACCTTC.

The rearrangement joins TRBV10-3 to TRBJ1-1; a possible D gene is TRBD1 (6 bases). CDR1 and CDR2 from the germline V gene are ENHRY and SYGVKD. The CDR3 is 15 residues long. Trimming took 7 bases from V and 4 from J, leaving 19 bases between them. CDR3 coding DNA: TGTGCCATCACCCCAGGGGTGTCTGTTGGCACTGAAGCTTTCTTT. Residues: CAITPGVSVGTEAFF.

This rearrangement joins TRBV7-9 to TRBJ2-7; 12 nucleotides line up with TRBD1. The V and J ends lost 0 bases and 7 bases, in that order; junction bases with no gene match: 7. The germline CDR1 and CDR2 sequences are SEHNR and FQNEAQ (reference sequence). CDR3 length equals 16 residues. CDR3 protein: CASSLAGQGALREQYF. In DNA form, the CDR3 reads TGTGCCAGCAGCTTAGCGGGACAGGGGGCATTGAGGGAGCAGTACTTC.

The chain carries TRBV7-9 and TRBJ1-6, with a possible D match to TRBD1 (6 bases). The V and J ends lost 5 bases and 6 bases respectively, with 14 bases between them. Germline values: CDR1 SEHNR, CDR2 FQNEAQ (reference sequence). The CDR3 covers 15 residues. The CDR3 sequence is CASSRGTGPNSPLHF. The CDR3 bases are TGTGCCAGCAGCAGGGGAACAGGGCCTAATTCACCCCTCCACTTT.

The chain employs TRBV5-4 and TRBJ2-7; either TRBD1 or TRBD2 may fit D (7 bases each). The CDR3 sequence is 12 residues long. Germline loops: CDR1 SGHNT, CDR2 YYREEE (reference sequence). V was shortened by 4 bases and J by 5 bases, with 10 bases between the two germline ends. The CDR3 nucleotides are TGTGCCAGCAGCCAGGGGGGGAACGAGCAGTACTTC. This encodes CASSQGGNEQYF.